What follows are 30 T cell receptor beta chains derived from one specimen sequenced in a study of shared clonotypes between healthy human individuals. TCRdb's table, derived via immunoSEQ multiplex PCR, lists solely in-frame clones and lacks some. In the table there are around 750,000 clones, less than 85% of which are singletons. Sequencing was carried out using memory CD4+ T cells sorted from blood. Subset meaning: CD45RA-negative fraction. All receptors come from a woman between 25 and 40 years old in good health.

The V gene is TRBV6-5, the J gene TRBJ2-7; 7 nucleotides agree with TRBD1. This CDR3 is built from 15 residues. Per germline, CDR1 MNHEY and CDR2 SVGAGI. The J segment lost 2 bases and the V segment lost 0 bases, leaving 4 bases of the junction unmatched. CDR3 sequence: CASSYSTGQTYEQYF. Here the CDR3 DNA reads TGTGCCAGCAGTTACTCGACGGGACAGACCTACGAGCAGTACTTC.

V gene TRBV7-8 combines with J gene TRBJ2-3; D perhaps matches TRBD2 (5 bases). This CDR3 comprises 15 residues. V lost 2 bases, J lost 2 bases, and 11 bases lay in between. Germline CDR1 reads SGHVS; CDR2 reads FQNEAQ. In DNA form, the CDR3 reads TGTGCCAGCAGCTTAACTGGGAGTCTCACAGATACGCAGTATTTT. Amino acids: CASSLTGSLTDTQYF.

The chain employs TRBV6-5 and TRBJ1-1; D remains unclear. The CDR3 covers 13 residues. The V gene lost 7 bases and the J gene lost 1 base, with 10 bases spanning the gap. From germline, CDR1 is MNHEY and CDR2 SVGAGI. CDR3 in amino acids: CASTKGQNTEAFF. As DNA, the CDR3 is TGTGCCAGCACTAAAGGGCAGAACACTGAAGCTTTCTTT.

As for this clone: This sample includes further DNA sequences coding for the same CDR3. The chain employs TRBV28 and TRBJ1-5, with D unclear. V lost 3 bases to trimming and J lost 5 bases, with 5 bases between them. Germline CDR1 and CDR2: MDHEN and SYDVKM. This CDR3 has 12 amino acids. The DNA for the CDR3 is TGTGCCAGCAGTTTGGGGTATCAGCCCCAGCATTTT. Protein: CASSLGYQPQHF.

The rearrangement uses TRBV19 and TRBJ1-5, with a weak D call TRBD1 (5 bases). V was shortened by 6 bases and J by 7 bases, with 16 bases between the two germline ends. Germline assignment: CDR1 LNHDA and CDR2 SQIVND (reference sequence). This CDR3 spans 14 amino acids. CDR3 DNA: TGTGCCAGTAGGGAACAGGCTGGCGCGCAGCCCCAGCATTTT. Its protein product is CASREQAGAQPQHF.

The V gene is TRBV6-1, the J gene TRBJ1-3; D remains ambiguous. The CDR3 covers 14 residues. Germline V CDR1 and CDR2: MNHNS, SASEGT. V was pared by 4 bases and J by 0 bases, with 7 bases between. The CDR3 region has the DNA TGTGCCAGCAGTGTACTAGACTCTGGAAACACCATATATTTT. This gives the protein CASSVLDSGNTIYF.

The genes are TRBV6-5 and TRBJ2-5; D unresolved. The DNA end is more similar to TRBJ2-7, so the J call may be wrong. This CDR3 spans 12 amino acids. CDR1 and CDR2 (germline): MNHEY, SVGAGI. CDR3 coding DNA: TGTGCCAGCAGCGACACAACCTACGAGCAGTACTTC. Protein product: CASSDTTYEQYF.

The chain is built from TRBV27 and TRBJ1-2; no reliable D call. Deletions cut 5 bases from V and 5 bases from J, with 12 bases between. The CDR3 has 13 residues. The germline V gene encodes CDR1 MNHEY and CDR2 SMNVEV (reference sequence). The CDR3 reads CASSPLTGYGYTF. The CDR3 coding sequence is TGTGCCAGCAGTCCCCTGACTGGATATGGCTACACCTTC.

This sequence joins TRBV30 and TRBJ2-5; a weak D match, TRBD1 (5 bases). Germline V gene data show CDR1 as GTSNPN and CDR2 as SVGIG (reference sequence). V was pared by 2 bases and J by 5 bases, with 6 bases between. The CDR3 consists of 11 residues. This chain's CDR3 is CAWSWGETQYF. The DNA of the CDR3 is TGTGCCTGGAGTTGGGGCGAGACCCAGTACTTC.

The chain uses TRBV19 and TRBJ1-1; D is unresolved. Germline CDR1 LNHDA, CDR2 SQIVND (reference sequence). This CDR3 has 15 residues. V shed 3 bases and J shed 1 base, with 12 bases lying between them. The DNA for the CDR3 is TGTGCCAGTAGTATTTACAGCCCTCGGAACACTGAAGCTTTCTTT. This codes for CASSIYSPRNTEAFF.

The chain carries TRBV10-3 and TRBJ2-5, with D tentatively TRBD1 or TRBD2 (5 bases each). CDR3 size: 14 residues. Germline values: CDR1 ENHRY, CDR2 SYGVKD. Between the trimmed V and J ends, which lost 4 bases and 1 base, there was a span of 10 bases. CDR3 sequence reads: CAISVRDGQETQYF. The CDR3 region has the DNA TGTGCCATCAGTGTCCGGGACGGCCAAGAGACCCAGTACTTC.

The CDR3 spells CSVFQGRDTQYF. The CDR3, as DNA: TGCAGCGTTTTCCAGGGGAGGGATACGCAGTATTTT. The gene calls are TRBV29-1 and TRBJ2-3; D could derive from TRBD1 or TRBD2 (6 bases each). CDR1 is SQVTM, CDR2 ANQGSEA, per germline. This CDR3 is 12 amino acids long. The V end was cut by 5 bases, the J end by 6 bases, with 12 bases between.

V and J are TRBV4-1 and TRBJ1-4; D is unclear. V was pared by 2 bases and J by 4 bases, with 11 bases between. The CDR3 consists of 15 residues. Germline loops: CDR1 MGHRA, CDR2 YSYEKL. CDR3 region: CASSQLQRRNEKLFF. CDR3 DNA: TGCGCCAGCAGCCAATTACAGAGGCGTAATGAAAAACTGTTTTTT.

V and J are TRBV5-1 and TRBJ2-7, with TRBD1 matching 11 bases. Germline V CDR1 and CDR2: SGHRS, YFSETQ. This CDR3 spans 14 amino acids. V gave up 5 bases and J gave up 5 bases; unmatched junction bases: 6. CDR3 in DNA: TGCGCCAGCAGGCGGGGACAGGGGGTAAACGAGCAGTACTTC. This sequence encodes CASRRGQGVNEQYF.

This clone was recorded many times. This chain uses TRBV15 with TRBJ2-4; 10 positions agree with TRBD2. V trimming: 11 bases; J trimming: 5 bases; junction bases outside the gene matches: 6. This CDR3 has 13 residues. CDR1 LNHNV and CDR2 YYDKDF come from the germline V gene (reference sequence). Here the CDR3 reads CASSGRAQNIQYF. The CDR3 DNA follows: TGTGCCTCGAGCGGGAGGGCCCAAAACATTCAGTACTTC. The complete variable domain, with remaining parts taken from reference TRBV15 and TRBJ2-4, reads DAMVIQNPRYQVTQFGKPVTLSCSQTLNHNVMYWYQQKSSQAPKLLFHYYDKDFNNEADTPDNFQSRRPNTSFCFLDIRSPGLGDTAMYLCASSGRAQNIQYFGAGTRLSVL.

V gene TRBV27 combines with J gene TRBJ1-5; a possible D gene is TRBD1 (6 bases). This CDR3 has 15 residues. With 3 bases removed from V and 3 bases from J, the gap between germline ends came to 12 bases. Per germline, CDR1 MNHEY and CDR2 SMNVEV (reference sequence). The CDR3 loop reads CASSFRGAFNQPQHF. The CDR3 DNA reads TGTGCCAGCAGTTTTCGGGGGGCCTTCAATCAGCCCCAGCATTTT.

This clone was counted many times. The chain combines TRBV25-1 with TRBJ2-5; possibly TRBD1 for D (6 bases). This CDR3 has 14 amino acids. V was shortened by 2 bases and J by 2 bases, with 9 bases between the two germline ends. From germline, CDR1 is MGHDK and CDR2 SYGVNS. The CDR3 sequence is CASSETGRQETQYF. The CDR3 DNA follows: TGTGCCAGCAGTGAAACAGGGAGACAAGAGACCCAGTACTTC.

The chain links TRBV7-8 to TRBJ1-1; no definite D call. CDR3 length: 13 residues. CDR1 is SGHVS, CDR2 FQNEAQ, per germline. The germline V and J ends were trimmed by 5 bases and 4 bases, with 11 bases remaining between them. The CDR3 DNA follows: TGTGCCAGCAGCCCAAGGACGTCCACTGAAGCTTTCTTT. Protein sequence: CASSPRTSTEAFF.

The table lists this clone with a count of one. The chain combines TRBV9 with TRBJ2-5; TRBD2 might be the D (5 bases). The germline V and J ends were trimmed by 4 bases and 1 base, with 11 bases remaining between them. CDR3 length equals 14 residues. Germline-derived CDR1 and CDR2 are SGDLS and YYNGEE. CDR3 bases: TGTGCCAGCAGCCCATATAGCGTCCAAGAGACCCAGTACTTC. Its protein is CASSPYSVQETQYF.

The genes are TRBV28 and TRBJ2-5, with D possibly TRBD2 on 6 matching bases. V lost 6 bases to trimming and J lost 2 bases, with 13 bases between them. CDR1 MDHEN and CDR2 SYDVKM come from the germline V gene. This CDR3 region has 14 residues. The CDR3 region is CASSPQAGQETQYF. CDR3 DNA: TGTGCCAGCAGCCCCCAGGCGGGGCAAGAGACCCAGTACTTC.

This clone was found once. The rearrangement uses TRBV7-9 and TRBJ2-7, with D tentatively TRBD1 (5 bases). There are 16 residues in the CDR3. Deletions cut 0 bases from V and 6 bases from J, with 18 bases between. Looked up from germline, CDR1 is SEHNR and CDR2 is FQNEAQ (reference sequence). The CDR3 region has the DNA TGTGCCAGCAGCTTAGCGCTCATAGGGGTGACGGTCGAGCAGTACTTC. Its protein is CASSLALIGVTVEQYF.

The chain links TRBV7-7 to TRBJ1-1; D remains ambiguous. Germline V gene lookup returns CDR1 SSHAT and CDR2 FNYEAQ (reference sequence). V dropped 6 bases and J dropped 1 base, with 9 bases sitting between them. There are 13 residues in the CDR3. The CDR3 region has the DNA TGTGCCAGCAGTCTAACGTCGAACACTGAAGCTTTCTTT. Its translation is CASSLTSNTEAFF.

This rearrangement joins TRBV19 to TRBJ2-1; 9 nucleotides line up with TRBD2. The ends lost 3 bases at V and 4 bases at J; junction bases unmatched: 7. This CDR3 has 16 residues. Germline values: CDR1 LNHDA, CDR2 SQIVND (reference sequence). This CDR3 is CASSIGSGRGYNEQFF. The CDR3 nucleotides are TGTGCCAGTAGTATCGGTAGCGGGAGAGGTTACAATGAGCAGTTCTTC.

The chain couples TRBV7-8 to TRBJ1-4; D is unresolved. V lost 5 bases to trimming and J lost 3 bases, with 10 bases between them. Germline CDR1 SGHVS, CDR2 FQNEAQ. The CDR3 runs to 14 residues. The CDR3 reads CASSKDEANEKLFF. The CDR3 bases are TGTGCCAGCAGCAAGGATGAGGCTAATGAAAAACTGTTTTTT. Looking up the rest from reference TRBV7-8 and TRBJ1-4 gives the full variable domain: GAGVSQSPRYKVAKRGQDVALRCDPISGHVSLFWYQQALGQGPEFLTYFQNEAQLDKSGLPSDRFFAERPEGSVSTLKIQRTQQEDSAVYLCASSKDEANEKLFFGSGTQLSVL.

The sample holds many counts of this clone. V and J are TRBV7-9 and TRBJ2-5, with 10 positions matching TRBD2. In germline, CDR1 is SEHNR, CDR2 FQNEAQ (reference sequence). CDR3 length: 14 amino acids. The V gene end was trimmed by 3 bases and the J gene end by 5 bases; junction bases not matched to a gene: 3. The CDR3 spells CASSFASGSETQYF. The CDR3, as DNA: TGTGCCAGCAGCTTCGCTAGCGGGAGCGAGACCCAGTACTTC.

The genes are TRBV10-3 and TRBJ2-7; D is unclear. The V end lost 10 bases, the J end lost 7 bases, and 23 bases lay between the germline ends. The V gene's germline CDR1 is ENHRY and CDR2 SYGVKD. The length of the CDR3 is 14 residues. Here the CDR3 reads CASTASASTDEQYF. In nucleotides, the CDR3 is TGTGCCAGCACGGCCTCGGCCTCGACCGATGAGCAGTACTTC.

Notes on this clone: The same CDR3 can be traced to other DNA sequences in this sample. This chain links TRBV19 with TRBJ2-5; D is undetermined. Trimming took off 1 base at V and 1 base at J, with 1 base between the two ends. CDR3 size: 12 residues. Germline CDR1 is LNHDA and CDR2 is SQIVND (reference sequence). The CDR3 DNA follows: TGTGCCAGTAGTATAGGCCAAGAGACCCAGTACTTC. Translation gives CASSIGQETQYF.

This chain joins TRBV2 and TRBJ1-4; D gene ambiguous. Trimming pared 7 bases from V and 6 bases from J, leaving 18 bases between. Germline loops: CDR1 SNHLY, CDR2 FYNNEI. The CDR3 has 15 amino acids. CDR3 loop: CASTGSSVWYEKLFF. In nucleotides, the CDR3 is TGTGCCAGCACGGGTTCCAGTGTATGGTATGAAAAACTGTTTTTT.

The J gene is TRBJ2-1, the V gene TRBV7-6, with 9 bases matching TRBD2. V gave up 3 bases and J gave up 0 bases; unmatched junction bases: 6. Germline V lookup: CDR1 SGHVS, CDR2 FNYEAQ. The CDR3 runs to 17 residues. The CDR3 loop is CASSFGVSGSSYNEQFF. DNA for the CDR3: TGTGCCAGCAGCTTTGGTGTTAGCGGGAGCTCCTACAATGAGCAGTTCTTC.

This clone was found a few times. V is TRBV23-1 and J is TRBJ1-5, with 8 nucleotides matching TRBD1. TRBV23-1 is known as an ORF, though its function is uncertain. V was pared by 4 bases and J by 4 bases, with 9 bases of the junction left unmatched. This CDR3 comprises 16 residues. The DNA of the CDR3 is TGCGCCAGCAGTCTTGGGACAGGCTCGTCTAATCAGCCCCAGCATTTT. This codes for CASSLGTGSSNQPQHF.